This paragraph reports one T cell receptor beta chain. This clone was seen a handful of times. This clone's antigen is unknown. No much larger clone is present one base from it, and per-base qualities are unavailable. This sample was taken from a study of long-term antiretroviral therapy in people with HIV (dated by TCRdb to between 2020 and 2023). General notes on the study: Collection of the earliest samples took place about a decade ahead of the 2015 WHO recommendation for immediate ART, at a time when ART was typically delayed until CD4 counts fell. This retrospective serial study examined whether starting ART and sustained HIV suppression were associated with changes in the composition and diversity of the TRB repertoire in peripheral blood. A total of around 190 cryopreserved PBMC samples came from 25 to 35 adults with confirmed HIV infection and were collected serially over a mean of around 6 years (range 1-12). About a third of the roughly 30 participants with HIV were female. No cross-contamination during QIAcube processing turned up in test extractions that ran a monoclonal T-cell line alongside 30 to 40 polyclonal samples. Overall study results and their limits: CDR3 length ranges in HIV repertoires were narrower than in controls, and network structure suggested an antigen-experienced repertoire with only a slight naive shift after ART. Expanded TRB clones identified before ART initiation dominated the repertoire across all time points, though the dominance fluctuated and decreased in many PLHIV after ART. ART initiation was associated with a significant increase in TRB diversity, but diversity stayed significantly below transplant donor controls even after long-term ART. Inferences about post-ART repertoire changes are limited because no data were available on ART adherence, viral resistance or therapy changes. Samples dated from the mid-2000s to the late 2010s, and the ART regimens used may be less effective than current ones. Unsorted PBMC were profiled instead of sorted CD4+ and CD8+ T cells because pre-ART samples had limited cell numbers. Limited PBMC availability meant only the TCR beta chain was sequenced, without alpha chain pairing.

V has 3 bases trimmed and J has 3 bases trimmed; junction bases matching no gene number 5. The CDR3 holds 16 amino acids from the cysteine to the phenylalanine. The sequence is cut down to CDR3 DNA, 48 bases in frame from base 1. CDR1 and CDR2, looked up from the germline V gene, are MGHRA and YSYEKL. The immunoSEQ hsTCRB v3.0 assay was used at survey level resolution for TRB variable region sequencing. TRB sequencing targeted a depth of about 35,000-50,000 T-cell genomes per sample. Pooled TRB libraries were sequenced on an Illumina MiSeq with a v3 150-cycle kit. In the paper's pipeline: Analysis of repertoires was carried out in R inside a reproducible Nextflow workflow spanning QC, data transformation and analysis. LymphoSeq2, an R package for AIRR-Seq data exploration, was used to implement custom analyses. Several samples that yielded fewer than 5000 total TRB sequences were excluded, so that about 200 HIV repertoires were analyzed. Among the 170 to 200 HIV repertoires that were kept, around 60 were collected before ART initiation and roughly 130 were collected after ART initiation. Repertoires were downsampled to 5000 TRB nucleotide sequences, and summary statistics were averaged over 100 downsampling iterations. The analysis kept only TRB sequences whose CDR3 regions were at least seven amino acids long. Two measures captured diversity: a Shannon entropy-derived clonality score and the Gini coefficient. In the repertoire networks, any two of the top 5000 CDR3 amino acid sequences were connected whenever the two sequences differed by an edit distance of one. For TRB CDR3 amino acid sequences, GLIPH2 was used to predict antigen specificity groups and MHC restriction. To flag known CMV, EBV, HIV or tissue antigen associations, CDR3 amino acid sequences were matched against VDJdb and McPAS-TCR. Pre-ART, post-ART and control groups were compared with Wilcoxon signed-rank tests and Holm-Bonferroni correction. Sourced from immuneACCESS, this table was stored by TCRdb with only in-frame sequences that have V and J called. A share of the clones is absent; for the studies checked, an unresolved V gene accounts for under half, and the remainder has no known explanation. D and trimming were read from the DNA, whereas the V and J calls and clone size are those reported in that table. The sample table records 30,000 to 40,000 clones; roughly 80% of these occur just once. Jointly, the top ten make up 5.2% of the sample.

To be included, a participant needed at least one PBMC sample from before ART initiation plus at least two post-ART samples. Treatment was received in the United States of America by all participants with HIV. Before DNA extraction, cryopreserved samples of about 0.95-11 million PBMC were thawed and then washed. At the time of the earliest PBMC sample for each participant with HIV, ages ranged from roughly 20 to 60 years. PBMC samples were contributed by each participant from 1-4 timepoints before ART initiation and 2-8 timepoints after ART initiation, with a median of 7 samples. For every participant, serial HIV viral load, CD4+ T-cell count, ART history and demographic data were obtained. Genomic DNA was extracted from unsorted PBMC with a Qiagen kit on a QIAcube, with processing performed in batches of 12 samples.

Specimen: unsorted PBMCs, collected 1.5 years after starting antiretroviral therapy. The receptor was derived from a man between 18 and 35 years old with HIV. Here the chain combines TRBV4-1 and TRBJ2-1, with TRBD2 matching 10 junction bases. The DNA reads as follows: TGCGCCAGCAGCCAGTCCACTAGCGGGAACTACAATGAGCAGTTCTTC. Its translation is CASSQSTSGNYNEQFF.